Reported below is one T cell receptor beta chain. Its matching antigen is unknown. The data stem from a study of response to subunit inactivated influenza vaccine. Study results and limitations: Few new T cells, the authors suggested, are recruited by each seasonal influenza vaccination.

Using its own MiXCR run on the RT-PCR reads, TCRdb lists one record per CDR3 protein. In the table there are more than 400,000 distinct CDR3 sequences, approximately 9.9% of which are singletons. The CDR3 contains 15 residues. Looked up from germline, CDR1 is LGHDT and CDR2 is YNNKEL (reference sequence). V was trimmed by 2 bases and J by 5 bases, leaving 16 bases between them. This receptor was obtained from a man aged 50 to 60 who received an inactivated influenza vaccine. Sample: PBMCs from blood, taken 35 to 45 days after vaccination. V is TRBV3-1 and J is TRBJ2-7, with a possible D match to TRBD1 (6 bases). In DNA form, the CDR3 reads TGTGCCAGCAGCCAAATGCGACAGGCTAGCCACGAGCAGTACTTC. Translation: CASSQMRQASHEQYF.